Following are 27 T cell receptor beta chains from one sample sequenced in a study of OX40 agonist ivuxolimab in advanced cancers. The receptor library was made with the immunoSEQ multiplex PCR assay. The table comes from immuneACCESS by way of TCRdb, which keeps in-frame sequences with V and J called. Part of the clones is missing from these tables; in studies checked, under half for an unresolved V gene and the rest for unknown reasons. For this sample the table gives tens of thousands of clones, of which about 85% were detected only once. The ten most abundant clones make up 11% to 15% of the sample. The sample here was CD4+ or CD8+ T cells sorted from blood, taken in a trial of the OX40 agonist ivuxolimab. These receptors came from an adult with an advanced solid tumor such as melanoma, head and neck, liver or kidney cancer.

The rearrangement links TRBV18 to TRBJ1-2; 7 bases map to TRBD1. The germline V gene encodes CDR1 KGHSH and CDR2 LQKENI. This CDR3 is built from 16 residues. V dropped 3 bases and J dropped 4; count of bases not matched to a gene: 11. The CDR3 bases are TGTGCCAGCTCACCGGAAAGGAGGGACAGAAGCTATGGCTACACCTTC. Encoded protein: CASSPERRDRSYGYTF.

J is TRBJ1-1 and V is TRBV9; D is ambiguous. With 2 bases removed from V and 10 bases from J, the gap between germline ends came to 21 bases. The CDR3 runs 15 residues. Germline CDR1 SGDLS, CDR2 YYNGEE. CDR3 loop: CASSVHGEQPSGAFF. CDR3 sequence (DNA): TGTGCCAGCAGCGTCCACGGTGAACAGCCCTCAGGAGCTTTCTTT.

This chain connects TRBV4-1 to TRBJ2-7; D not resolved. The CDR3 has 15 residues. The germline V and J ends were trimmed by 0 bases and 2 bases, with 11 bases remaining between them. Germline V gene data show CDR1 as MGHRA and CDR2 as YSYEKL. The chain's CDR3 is CASSQERVSTYEQYF. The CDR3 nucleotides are TGCGCCAGCAGCCAAGAACGAGTCAGTACCTACGAGCAGTACTTC.

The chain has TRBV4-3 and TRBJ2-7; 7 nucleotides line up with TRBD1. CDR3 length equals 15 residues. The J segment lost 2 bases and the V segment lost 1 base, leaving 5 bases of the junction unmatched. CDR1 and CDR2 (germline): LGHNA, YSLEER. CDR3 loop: CASSQGQGSTYEQYF. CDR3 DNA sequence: TGCGCCAGCAGCCAAGGACAGGGATCAACCTACGAGCAGTACTTC.

CDR3 DNA sequence: TGTGCCAGCAGTTACCAGGGGGCGCCCTACGAGCAGTACTTC. Amino acid sequence: CASSYQGAPYEQYF. The rearrangement joins TRBV6-9 to TRBJ2-7, with TRBD1 matching 8 bases. Trimming at V came to 3 bases and at J to 2 bases, leaving 3 bases not matched to a gene. There are 14 residues in the CDR3. The V gene's germline CDR1 is MNHGY and CDR2 SVAAGI.

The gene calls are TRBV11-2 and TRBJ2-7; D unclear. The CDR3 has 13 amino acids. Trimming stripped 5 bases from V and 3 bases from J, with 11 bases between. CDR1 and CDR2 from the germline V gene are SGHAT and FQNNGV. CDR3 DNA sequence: TGTGCCAGCAGCCAAGGTATGAGCTACGAGCAGTACTTC. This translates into CASSQGMSYEQYF.

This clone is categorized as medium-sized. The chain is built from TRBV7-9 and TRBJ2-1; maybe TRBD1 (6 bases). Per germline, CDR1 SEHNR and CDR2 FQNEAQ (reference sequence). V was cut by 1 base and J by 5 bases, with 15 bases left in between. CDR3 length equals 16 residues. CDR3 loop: CASSLVRVGANNEQFF. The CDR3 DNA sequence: TGTGCCAGCAGCTTAGTAAGGGTGGGGGCCAACAATGAGCAGTTCTTC.

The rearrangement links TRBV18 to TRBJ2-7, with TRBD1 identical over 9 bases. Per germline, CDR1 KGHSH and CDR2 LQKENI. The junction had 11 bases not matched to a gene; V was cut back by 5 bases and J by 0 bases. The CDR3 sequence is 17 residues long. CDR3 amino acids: CASSFGVQGASSYEQYF. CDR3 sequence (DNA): TGTGCCAGCTCATTCGGGGTACAGGGGGCGAGCTCCTACGAGCAGTACTTC. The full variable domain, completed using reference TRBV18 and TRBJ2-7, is NAGVMQNPRHLVRRRGQEARLRCSPMKGHSHVYWYRQLPEEGLKFMVYLQKENIIDESGMPKERFSAEFPKEGPSILRIQQVVRGDSAAYFCASSFGVQGASSYEQYFGPGTRLTVT.

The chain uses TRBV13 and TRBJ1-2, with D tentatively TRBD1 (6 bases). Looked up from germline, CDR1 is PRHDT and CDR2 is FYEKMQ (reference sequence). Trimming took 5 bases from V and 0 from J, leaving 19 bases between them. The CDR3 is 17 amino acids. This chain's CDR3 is CASSPSLRGGANYGYTF. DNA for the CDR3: TGTGCCAGCAGCCCCTCCCTTAGAGGGGGAGCTAACTATGGCTACACCTTC.

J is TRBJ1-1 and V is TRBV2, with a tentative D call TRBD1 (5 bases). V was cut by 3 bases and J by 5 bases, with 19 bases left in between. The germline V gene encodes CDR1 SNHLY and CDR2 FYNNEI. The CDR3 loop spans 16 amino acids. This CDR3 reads CASSDGQVGEQTEAFF. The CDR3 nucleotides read TGTGCCAGCAGTGATGGCCAGGTAGGGGAGCAAACTGAAGCTTTCTTT.

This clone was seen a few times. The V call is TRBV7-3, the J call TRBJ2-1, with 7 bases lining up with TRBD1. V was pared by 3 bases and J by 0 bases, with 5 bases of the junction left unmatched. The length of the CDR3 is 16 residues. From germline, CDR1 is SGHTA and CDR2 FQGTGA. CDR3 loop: CASSLWTGYSYNEQFF. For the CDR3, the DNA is TGTGCCAGCAGCTTGTGGACAGGCTACTCCTACAATGAGCAGTTCTTC.

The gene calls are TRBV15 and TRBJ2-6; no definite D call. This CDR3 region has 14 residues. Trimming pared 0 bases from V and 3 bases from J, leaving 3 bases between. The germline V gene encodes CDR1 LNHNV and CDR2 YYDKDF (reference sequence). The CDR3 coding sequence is TGTGCCACCAGCAGAGAGGGTGGGGCCAACGTCCTGACTTTC. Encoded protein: CATSREGGANVLTF.

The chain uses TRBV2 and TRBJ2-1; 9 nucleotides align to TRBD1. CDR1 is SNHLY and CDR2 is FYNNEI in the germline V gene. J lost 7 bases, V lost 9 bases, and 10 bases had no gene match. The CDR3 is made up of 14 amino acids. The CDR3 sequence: CARMGQGEGNEQFF. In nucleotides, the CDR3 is TGTGCCAGAATGGGACAGGGTGAGGGGAATGAGCAGTTCTTC.

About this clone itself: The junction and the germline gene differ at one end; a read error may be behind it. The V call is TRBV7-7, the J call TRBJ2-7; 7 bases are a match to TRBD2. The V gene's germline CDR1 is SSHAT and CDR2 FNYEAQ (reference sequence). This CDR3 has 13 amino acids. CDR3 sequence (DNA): TGTGCCAGCAACTTAGGGCGGGGGTACGAGCAGTACTTC. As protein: CASNLGRGYEQYF.

The CDR3 DNA reads as TGTGCCAGCAGCGTAGCGGGGGGAGGCTCCTACGAGCAGTACTTC. Its translation is CASSVAGGGSYEQYF. The chain couples TRBV9 to TRBJ2-7; TRBD2 matches at 7 bases. With 0 bases clipped from V and 0 bases from J, the junction kept 3 bases outside the gene matches. This CDR3 has 15 residues. Germline CDR1 and CDR2: SGDLS and YYNGEE.

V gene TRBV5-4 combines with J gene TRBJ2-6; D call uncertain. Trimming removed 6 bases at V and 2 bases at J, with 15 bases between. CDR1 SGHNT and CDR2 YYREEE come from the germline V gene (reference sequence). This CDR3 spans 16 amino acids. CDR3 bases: TGTGCCAGCACCTCCTTTTGGCAGGCTGGGGCCAACGTCCTGACTTTC. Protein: CASTSFWQAGANVLTF.

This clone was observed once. CDR3 sequence: CASSPSGSSYNEQFF. The DNA of the CDR3 is TGTGCCAGCAGTCCAAGCGGGAGCTCCTACAATGAGCAGTTCTTC. The chain combines TRBV9 with TRBJ2-1; TRBD2 agrees at 8 bases. CDR1 and CDR2 (germline): SGDLS, YYNGEE. The CDR3 loop spans 15 amino acids. V dropped 5 bases and J dropped 0; count of bases not matched to a gene: 4.

The CDR3 bases are TGTGCCAGCCGTGGCGGGGGGGAGTCCTACAATGAGCAGTTCTTC. This encodes CASRGGGESYNEQFF. This chain joins TRBV9 and TRBJ2-1; 9 bases fit TRBD2. This CDR3 has 15 residues. Germline values: CDR1 SGDLS, CDR2 YYNGEE. V was clipped by 7 bases and J by 1 base; unmatched bases: 6.

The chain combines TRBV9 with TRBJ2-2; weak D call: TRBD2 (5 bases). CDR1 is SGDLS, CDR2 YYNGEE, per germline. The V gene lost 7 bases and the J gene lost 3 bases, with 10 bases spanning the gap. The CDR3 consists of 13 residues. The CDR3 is CASGRGYTGELFF. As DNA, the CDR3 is TGTGCCAGCGGTCGGGGTTACACCGGGGAGCTGTTTTTT.

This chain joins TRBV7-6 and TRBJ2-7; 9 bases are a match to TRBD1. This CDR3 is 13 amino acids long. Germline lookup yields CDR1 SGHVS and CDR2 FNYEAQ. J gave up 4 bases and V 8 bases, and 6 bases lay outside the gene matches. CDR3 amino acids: CASGFGTGYEQYF. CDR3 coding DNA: TGTGCCAGCGGGTTCGGGACAGGGTACGAGCAGTACTTC.

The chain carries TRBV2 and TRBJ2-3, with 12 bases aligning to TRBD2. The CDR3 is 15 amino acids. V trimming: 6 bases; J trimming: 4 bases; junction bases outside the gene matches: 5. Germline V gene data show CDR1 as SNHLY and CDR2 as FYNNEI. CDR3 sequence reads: CASRASGGDSDTQYF. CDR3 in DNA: TGTGCCAGCAGGGCTAGCGGGGGGGATTCAGATACGCAGTATTTT.

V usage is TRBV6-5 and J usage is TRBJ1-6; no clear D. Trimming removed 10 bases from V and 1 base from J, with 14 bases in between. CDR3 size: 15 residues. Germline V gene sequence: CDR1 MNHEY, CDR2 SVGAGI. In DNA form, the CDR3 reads TGTGCCACAGATGGGAGCGGTTCCTATAATTCACCCCTCCACTTT. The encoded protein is CATDGSGSYNSPLHF.

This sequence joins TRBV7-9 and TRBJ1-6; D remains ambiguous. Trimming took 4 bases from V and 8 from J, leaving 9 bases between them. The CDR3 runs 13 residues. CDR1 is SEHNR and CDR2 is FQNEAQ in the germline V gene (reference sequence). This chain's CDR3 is CASSSARYSPLHF. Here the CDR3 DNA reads TGTGCCAGCAGCTCTGCCCGTTATTCACCCCTCCACTTT. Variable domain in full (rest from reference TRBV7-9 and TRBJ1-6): DTGVSQNPRHKITKRGQNVTFRCDPISEHNRLYWYRQTLGQGPEFLTYFQNEAQLEKSRLLSDRFSAERPKGSFSTLEIQRTEQGDSAMYLCASSSARYSPLHFGNGTRLTVT.

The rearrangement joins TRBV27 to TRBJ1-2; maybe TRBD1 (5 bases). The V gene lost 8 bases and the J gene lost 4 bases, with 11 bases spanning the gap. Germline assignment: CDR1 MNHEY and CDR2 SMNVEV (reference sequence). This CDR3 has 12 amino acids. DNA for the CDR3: TGTGCCAGCGGGACGGCCCCCTATGGCTACACCTTC. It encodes CASGTAPYGYTF.

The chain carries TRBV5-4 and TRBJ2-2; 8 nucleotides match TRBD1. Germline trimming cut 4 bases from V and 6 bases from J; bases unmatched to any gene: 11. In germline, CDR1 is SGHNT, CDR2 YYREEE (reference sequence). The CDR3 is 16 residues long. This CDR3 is CASSPYQGAVPGELFF. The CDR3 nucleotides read TGTGCCAGCAGCCCGTATCAGGGGGCGGTCCCCGGGGAGCTGTTTTTT. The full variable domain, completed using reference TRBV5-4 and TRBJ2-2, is ETGVTQSPTHLIKTRGQQVTLRCSSQSGHNTVSWYQQALGQGPQFIFQYYREEENGRGNFPPRFSGLQFPNYSSELNVNALELDDSALYLCASSPYQGAVPGELFFGEGSRLTVL.

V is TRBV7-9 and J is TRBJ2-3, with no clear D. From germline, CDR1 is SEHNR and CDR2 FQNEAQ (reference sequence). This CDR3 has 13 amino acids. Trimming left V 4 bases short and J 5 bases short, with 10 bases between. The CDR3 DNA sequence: TGTGCCAGCAGCTATTACTCGGAAGATACGCAGTATTTT. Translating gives CASSYYSEDTQYF.

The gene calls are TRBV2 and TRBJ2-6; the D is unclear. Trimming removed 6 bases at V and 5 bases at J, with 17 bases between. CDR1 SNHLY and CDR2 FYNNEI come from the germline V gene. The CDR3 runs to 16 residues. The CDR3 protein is CASRANWAYWANVLTF. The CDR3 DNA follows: TGTGCCAGCAGAGCCAATTGGGCGTACTGGGCCAACGTCCTGACTTTC. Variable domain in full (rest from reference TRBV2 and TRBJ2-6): EPEVTQTPSHQVTQMGQEVILRCVPISNHLYFYWYRQILGQKVEFLVSFYNNEISEKSEIFDDQFSVERPDGSNFTLKIRSTKLEDSAMYFCASRANWAYWANVLTFGAGSRLTVL.